This section outlines one TCR beta chain sequence together with its context. The entry originates in a study of blood T cell repertoires in COVID-19. The data were produced by immunoSEQ multiplex PCR, yet TCRdb's version contains in-frame clones alone and is incomplete. Of 200,000 or so clones listed, approximately 85% are singletons. The receptor was derived from a man aged 55 to 69 with acute or convalescent COVID-19. The specimen sequenced was peripheral blood.

The CDR3 reads CASSFSTANSPLHF. The CDR3 nucleotides read TGTGCCAGCAGCTTCTCGACAGCGAATTCACCCCTCCACTTT. This chain connects TRBV7-6 to TRBJ1-6; D is perhaps TRBD1 (5 bases). V was clipped by 3 bases and J by 7 bases, with 10 bases between them. Germline V CDR1 and CDR2: SGHVS, FNYEAQ. CDR3 length: 14 residues.